The rows below give T cell receptor beta chains drawn from one sample of a study of T cell repertoires in cytomegalovirus infection. TCRdb redid the calling of the reads with MiXCR, one entry per CDR3 protein. The repertoire has 740,000 or so distinct CDR3 sequences, less than 40% of them found once; the top ten carry around 2.8%. Sequences were obtained from PBMCs. The receptors stem from a human donor in good health (CMV status not recorded). Some clones in this sample may be carry-over from other donors' samples. Both conserved end residues are part of each CDR3. D genes are given only for firm matches. Part of the rows lack a size; the others show once, few, many or a class for expanded clones.

TRBV6-6	few	NA	TRBJ1-5	TGTGCCAGCAGTTACTCGAATAGATTAGATAGCAATCAGCCCCAGCATTTT	CASSYSNRLDSNQPQHF
TRBV11-2	NA	TRBD2	TRBJ2-2	TGTGCCAGCACCACGGGGGGAGGTAACACCGGGGAGCTGTTTTTT	CASTTGGGNTGELFF
TRBV7-2	many	TRBD2	TRBJ2-1	TGTGCCAGCAGCCCAGGACTAGCCCGTGATGAGCAGTTCTTC	CASSPGLARDEQFF
TRBV7-2	many	TRBD2	TRBJ2-7	TGTGCCAGCAGCTTAGAGGCTAGCGGGAGGGTTGGACCCTACGAGCAGTACTTC	CASSLEASGRVGPYEQYF
TRBV4-2	NA	NA	TRBJ2-3	TGTGCCAGCAGCCGAGGGAGAGAGGCCCGTTATCAAGATACGCAGTATTTT	CASSRGREARYQDTQYF
TRBV7-6	NA	NA	TRBJ2-3	TGTGCCAGCAGCTTAGCCTGGGCTAGCACAGATACGCAGTATTTT	CASSLAWASTDTQYF
TRBV20-1	NA	NA	TRBJ2-3	TGCAGTGCTAGGGGTCCCAGGGCGGCAGATACGCAGTATTTT	CSARGPRAADTQYF
TRBV7-2	few	TRBD1	TRBJ2-1	TGTGCCAGCAGCTTAGCGGGGACAGGGTATGAGCAGTTCTTC	CASSLAGTGYEQFF
TRBV6-1	few	NA	TRBJ1-5	TGTGCCAGCAGTGAATTCGCTGCGAGCACTCAGCCCCAGCATTTT	CASSEFAASTQPQHF
TRBV11-1	few	TRBD2	TRBJ2-7	TGTGCCAGCAAAACTAGCGGGAGCAACGAGCAGTACTTC	CASKTSGSNEQYF
TRBV12-3/TRBV12-4	few	TRBD2	TRBJ2-7	TGTGCCAGCAGCAGGACTAGCGGGGGGTCCGAGCAGTACTTC	CASSRTSGGSEQYF
TRBV20-1	NA	NA	TRBJ2-5	TGCAGTGCTAGAGGAGTGGCATTTCCAGCCGTCGAGACCCAGTACTTC	CSARGVAFPAVETQYF
TRBV2	once	TRBD1	TRBJ1-1	TGTGCCAGCAGGGAGGACAGGGTGATACAGTATATAGCTTTCTTT	CASREDRVIQYIAFF
TRBV5-8	NA	TRBD2	TRBJ2-7	TGCGCCAGCCGCTTGTCGGGACTAGGAGGCGCCGAGCAGTACTTC	CASRLSGLGGAEQYF
TRBV19	NA	NA	TRBJ1-1	TGTGCCAGTAGTATAGTCTCAGGGGACACTGAAGCTTTCTTT	CASSIVSGDTEAFF
TRBV5-1	NA	TRBD1	TRBJ1-2	TGCGCCAGCAGCACCGGACAGGGGAACTATGGCTACACCTTC	CASSTGQGNYGYTF
TRBV7-9	NA	TRBD1	TRBJ2-7	TGTGCCAGCAGCCAGGTGGGGACAGGGGCGCGACTATCCTCCTACGAGCAGTACTTC	CASSQVGTGARLSSYEQYF
TRBV7-3	many	NA	TRBJ1-1	TGTGCCAGCAGCTTTTGGGGGAACACTGAAGCTTTCTTT	CASSFWGNTEAFF
TRBV20-1	few	NA	TRBJ2-5	TGCAGTGCTAGACGCGAGACCCAGTACTTC	CSARRETQYF
TRBV19	NA	NA	TRBJ1-1	TGTGCCAGTAGTCTAAACCCAGGGTCCACTGAAGCTTTCTTT	CASSLNPGSTEAFF
TRBV3-1	NA	TRBD2	TRBJ2-3	TGTGCCAGCAGCCTAGCGGGAACCCCTCTCACAGATACGCAGTATTTT	CASSLAGTPLTDTQYF
TRBV4-1	NA	NA	TRBJ1-2	TGCGCCAGCAGCCAAGACGCCCAGGGGTTACATGGCTACACCTTC	CASSQDAQGLHGYTF
TRBV7-3	few	TRBD2	TRBJ2-1	TGTGCCAGCAGCCTGGGGGCGGGGGGGAGCTCCTACAATGAGCAGTTCTTC	CASSLGAGGSSYNEQFF
TRBV7-6	many	NA	TRBJ2-3	TGTGCCAGCAGCAGCCCCCCCGGGGGCCGCACAGATACGCAGTATTTT	CASSSPPGGRTDTQYF
TRBV15	NA	NA	TRBJ1-5	TGTGCCACCAGCAGAAGGAGGGCAGGGGGCAATCAGCCCCAGCATTTT	CATSRRRAGGNQPQHF
TRBV28	many	TRBD1	TRBJ1-1	TGTGCCAGCAGTTCACACCCGACAGGGAGGACTGAAGCTTTCTTT	CASSSHPTGRTEAFF
TRBV28	NA	NA	TRBJ2-4	TGTCCCAGCAGTTTCCTCTTTGGAAACATTCAGTACTTC	CPSSFLFGNIQYF
TRBV24-1	NA	TRBD1	TRBJ2-7	TGTGCCACCAGTGATACGAAGGACAGGGGGCGCGGCCACGAGCAGTACTTC	CATSDTKDRGRGHEQYF
TRBV6-4	NA	TRBD1	TRBJ1-2	TGTGCCAGCAGTCGTGAGACAGGGCACGGCTATGGCTACACCTTC	CASSRETGHGYGYTF
TRBV7-9	NA	TRBD1	TRBJ1-1	TGTGCCAGCAGCTCCGGACAGGGCAAGAGCACTGAAGCTTTCTTT	CASSSGQGKSTEAFF
TRBV27	NA	NA	TRBJ2-7	TGTGCCAGCACCGAGGGAGTTGGAAGCTCCTACGAGCAGTACTTC	CASTEGVGSSYEQYF
TRBV20-1	NA	TRBD1	TRBJ2-7	TGCAGTGCTAGAGACCTAGACAGGGGATTAACTTACTACGAGCAGTACTTC	CSARDLDRGLTYYEQYF
TRBV18	few	NA	TRBJ2-7	TGTGCCAGCTCACCCCCGCAGGGGGGCGGGCAGCAGTACTTC	CASSPPQGGGQQYF
TRBV28	few	TRBD1	TRBJ1-4	TGTGCCAGCAGGGGACAGGGTCTAGAAAAACTGTTTTTT	CASRGQGLEKLFF
TRBV19	few	NA	TRBJ1-4	TGTGCCAGTAGTATATTTGGGGCTTCTAATGAAAAACTGTTTTTT	CASSIFGASNEKLFF
TRBV19	many	TRBD1	TRBJ1-1	TGTGCCAGTAGTAGGGACAGGGGCATCGTGAACACTGAAGCTTTCTTT	CASSRDRGIVNTEAFF
TRBV20-1	few	TRBD1	TRBJ1-2	TGCAGTGCTAGCTTGGACAGGGGAAACTATGGCTACACCTTC	CSASLDRGNYGYTF
TRBV6-1	NA	NA	TRBJ2-1	TGTGCCAGCAGTGTCCAGGAAAGCTCCTACAATGAGCAGTTCTTC	CASSVQESSYNEQFF
TRBV7-8	NA	TRBD1	TRBJ1-1	TGTGCCAGCAGCTTAGGGGACAGGGGATTAGGAGCTTTCTTT	CASSLGDRGLGAFF
TRBV12-3/TRBV12-4	NA	TRBD1	TRBJ1-2	TGTGCCAGCAGTCATCTGACAGGGGACCCCACGGCCTATGGCTACACCTTC	CASSHLTGDPTAYGYTF
TRBV7-2	many	NA	TRBJ1-2	TGTGCCAGCAGCTCGAGGGACGGCGCTAACTATGGCTACACCTTC	CASSSRDGANYGYTF
TRBV20-1	NA	NA	TRBJ1-5	TGCAGTGCTAGAGGCCCCGATCGAGTTCAGCCCCAGCATTTT	CSARGPDRVQPQHF
TRBV7-2	few	TRBD2	TRBJ2-1	TGTGCCAGCAGCTTCGGGGGACTAGCGGGAGGTAGGGAGCAGTTCTTC	CASSFGGLAGGREQFF